This T cell receptor (beta chain) came from a study of human T cells and chemical hapten exposure. Study information: Patients, largely female, had alopecia areata, totalis or universalis.

MiXCR was run by TCRdb on the RACE reads, yielding one entry per CDR3 protein. The repertoire holds approximately 80,000 distinct CDR3 sequences, with roughly 7.1% as singletons. This clonotype was seen repeatedly, ten times or more. Time point indicated: patch test 1, 2 weeks after DPC sensitization. Treatment in this sample: therapeutic diphenylcyclopropenone sensitization with weekly scalp DPC. Unfractionated whole blood served as the source for total RNA extraction. The sequenced sample was whole blood, obtained in connection with sensitization to the hapten diphenylcyclopropenone (DPC). The TCR comes from a woman younger than 45 with alopecia areata. Some clones in this sample may be carry-over from other donors' samples.

The CDR3 spells CASSYSTGEAFF. The CDR3 nucleotides read TGTGCCAGCAGTTACTCGACAGGGGAAGCTTTCTTT. The V gene is TRBV6-6, the J gene TRBJ1-1; TRBD1 matches 7 bases. In germline, CDR1 is MNHNY, CDR2 SVGAGI (reference sequence). CDR3 length equals 12 residues. V was clipped by 0 bases and J by 8 bases; unmatched bases: 0.